This T cell receptor beta chain comes out of a study of blood T cell repertoires in COVID-19. Turning to the study itself: Donors in the United States, Italy and Spain gave samples during acute or convalescent COVID-19. PBMCs, B-cell-depleted T cells, or T cells provided the cDNA or gDNA that made up the material.

Living in 24 US areas, the participants were between roughly 18 and 90 years of age. Clones were sequenced by immunoSEQ multiplex PCR, and TCRdb holds only the in-frame ones, with some missing. The table has a few hundred thousand clones, about nine tenths seen once. The CDR3 totals 17 residues. Germline V gene sequence: CDR1 MNHEY, CDR2 SMNVEV (reference sequence). V shed 3 bases and J 3 bases; nucleotides not matched to a gene: 7. The sequenced sample consisted of PBMCs or T cells enriched from blood (not recorded which). V gene TRBV27 combines with J gene TRBJ2-7; 14 bases align to TRBD2. The sequence derives from a man aged 35 to 55 who had recovered from COVID-19. The chain's CDR3 is CASSFRTSGRLFYEQYF. Here the CDR3 DNA reads TGTGCCAGCAGTTTTCGGACTAGCGGGAGGCTATTCTACGAGCAGTACTTC.